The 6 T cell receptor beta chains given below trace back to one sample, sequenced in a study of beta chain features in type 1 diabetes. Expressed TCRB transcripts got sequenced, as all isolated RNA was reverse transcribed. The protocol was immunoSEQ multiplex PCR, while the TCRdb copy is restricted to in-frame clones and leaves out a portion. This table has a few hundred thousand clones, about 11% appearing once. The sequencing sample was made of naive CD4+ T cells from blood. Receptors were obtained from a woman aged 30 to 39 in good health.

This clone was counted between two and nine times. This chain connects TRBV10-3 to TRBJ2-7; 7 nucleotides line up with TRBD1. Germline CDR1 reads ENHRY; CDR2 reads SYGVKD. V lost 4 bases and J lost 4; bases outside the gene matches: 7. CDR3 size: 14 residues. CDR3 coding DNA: TGTGCCATCAGTGCGAATCAACAGGGGTACGAGCAGTACTTC. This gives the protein CAISANQQGYEQYF.

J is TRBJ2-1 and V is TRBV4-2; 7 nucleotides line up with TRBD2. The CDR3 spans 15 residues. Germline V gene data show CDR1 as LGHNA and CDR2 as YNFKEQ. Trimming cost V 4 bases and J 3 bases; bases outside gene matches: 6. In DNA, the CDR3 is TGTGCCAGCAGCCGCGGGACTACCCTCTACAATGAGCAGTTCTTC. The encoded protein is CASSRGTTLYNEQFF.

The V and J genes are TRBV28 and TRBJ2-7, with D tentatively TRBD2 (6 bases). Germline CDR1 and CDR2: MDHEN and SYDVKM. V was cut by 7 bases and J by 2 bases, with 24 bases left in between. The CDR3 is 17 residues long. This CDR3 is CASTGSSAGLRTYEQYF. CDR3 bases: TGTGCCAGCACCGGCTCCTCGGCGGGACTCCGGACCTACGAGCAGTACTTC. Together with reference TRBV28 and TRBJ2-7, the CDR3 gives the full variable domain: DVKVTQSSRYLVKRTGEKVFLECVQDMDHENMFWYRQDPGLGLRLIYFSYDVKMKEKGDIPEGYSVSREKKERFSLILESASTNQTSMYLCASTGSSAGLRTYEQYFGPGTRLTVT.

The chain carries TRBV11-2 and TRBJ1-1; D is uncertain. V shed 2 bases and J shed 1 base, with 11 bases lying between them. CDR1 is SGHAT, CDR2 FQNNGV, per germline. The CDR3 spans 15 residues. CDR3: CASSLTVRQNTEAFF. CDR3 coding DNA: TGTGCCAGCAGCTTAACCGTAAGACAGAACACTGAAGCTTTCTTT.

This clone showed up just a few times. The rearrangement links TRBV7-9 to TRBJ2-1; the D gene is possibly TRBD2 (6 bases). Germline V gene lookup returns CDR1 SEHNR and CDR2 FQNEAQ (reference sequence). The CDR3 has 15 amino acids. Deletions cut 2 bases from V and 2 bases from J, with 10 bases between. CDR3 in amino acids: CASSLYRRAYNEQFF. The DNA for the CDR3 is TGTGCCAGCAGCTTATATCGGAGGGCCTACAATGAGCAGTTCTTC.

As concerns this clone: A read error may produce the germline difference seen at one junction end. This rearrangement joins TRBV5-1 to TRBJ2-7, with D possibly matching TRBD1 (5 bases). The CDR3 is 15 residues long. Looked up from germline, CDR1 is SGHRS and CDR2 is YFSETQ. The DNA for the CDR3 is TGCGCCAGCAGCTTGGTGGGGCCCGCCTCCCACGAGCAGTACTTC. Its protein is CASSLVGPASHEQYF.